A single sample gave rise to the 16 T cell receptor beta chains below, sequenced in a study of T cell repertoires in cytomegalovirus infection. TCRdb used MiXCR to reprocess the reads, holding one entry per CDR3 protein. The sample lists some 400,000 distinct CDR3 sequences; roughly a third were seen once. Sequenced input: PBMCs. The source of these receptors is a human donor in good health (CMV status not recorded). Some clones in this sample may be carry-over from other donors' samples.

This clonotype was seen more than once but under ten times. The chain is built from TRBV20-1 and TRBJ1-1, with D unresolved. V gave up 0 bases and J gave up 12 bases, with 17 bases separating them. The CDR3 contains 13 residues. Germline V gene sequence: CDR1 DFQATT, CDR2 SNEGSKA (reference sequence). For the CDR3, the DNA is TGCAGTGCTAGAGATCCGGAACCTTCCCCTTCTTTCTTT. This gives the protein CSARDPEPSPSFF.

There are many counts of this clonotype. V usage is TRBV5-4 and J usage is TRBJ2-1; D ambiguous. The CDR3 is 17 amino acids. Trimming stripped 4 bases from V and 1 base from J, with 18 bases between. Germline V gene sequence: CDR1 SGHNT, CDR2 YYREEE (reference sequence). In nucleotides, the CDR3 is TGTGCCAGCAGCCTCAAACGCGAGCGTAGGTCCTACAATGAGCAGTTCTTC. This sequence encodes CASSLKRERRSYNEQFF.

Worth noting for this clonotype: This clone may be a read error of a much larger clone one base away. The chain carries TRBV7-8 and TRBJ2-3; no firm D call. Germline CDR1 SGHVS, CDR2 FQNEAQ. Deletions cut 5 bases from V and 2 bases from J, with 11 bases between. This CDR3 is 14 amino acids long. The CDR3 reads CASSTRIITDTQYF. In DNA, the CDR3 is TGTGCCAGCAGCACCAGGATCATCACAGATACGCAGTATTTT.

The rearrangement uses TRBV23-1 and TRBJ2-1, with D maybe TRBD1 (5 bases). TRBV23-1 is known as an ORF, though its function is uncertain. The length of the CDR3 is 14 residues. V lost 3 bases, J lost 8 bases, and 14 bases lay in between. The DNA for the CDR3 is TGCGCCAGCAGTCACTGGATAGGGGTACATGAGCAGTTCTTC. Residues: CASSHWIGVHEQFF.

This clonotype showed up just a few times. The V and J genes are TRBV28 and TRBJ1-5; D is uncertain. Trimming removed 7 bases from V and 7 bases from J, with 14 bases in between. The CDR3 contains 13 residues. Germline CDR1 and CDR2: MDHEN and SYDVKM. CDR3: CASIEEREQPQHF. The CDR3 DNA sequence: TGTGCCAGCATCGAAGAGAGGGAGCAGCCCCAGCATTTT.

The chain carries TRBV27 and TRBJ1-1; D is ambiguous. Trimming removed 5 bases from V and 1 base from J, with 17 bases in between. The CDR3 length is 16 residues. From germline, CDR1 is MNHEY and CDR2 SMNVEV (reference sequence). This CDR3 is CASSPETPLGNTEAFF. DNA of the CDR3: TGTGCCAGCAGTCCGGAGACTCCACTCGGGAACACTGAAGCTTTCTTT.

This clonotype was counted ten times or more. The rearrangement joins TRBV7-6 to TRBJ1-1; D gene ambiguous. Looked up from germline, CDR1 is SGHVS and CDR2 is FNYEAQ. This CDR3 contains 15 residues. V was trimmed by 0 bases and J by 5 bases, leaving 13 bases between them. The CDR3, as DNA: TGTGCCAGCAGCTTAGCGGGCAGCGGCGGTACTGAAGCTTTCTTT. Translating gives CASSLAGSGGTEAFF. Supplemented by reference TRBV7-6 and TRBJ1-1, the full variable domain reads GAGVSQSPRYKVTKRGQDVALRCDPISGHVSLYWYRQALGQGPEFLTYFNYEAQQDKSGLPNDRFSAERPEGSISTLTIQRTEQRDSAMYRCASSLAGSGGTEAFFGQGTRLTVV.

The rearrangement uses TRBV6-1 and TRBJ1-5; D is undetermined. Between the trimmed V and J ends, which lost 2 bases and 1 base, there was a span of 9 bases. The CDR3 is 15 residues long. CDR1 is MNHNS, CDR2 SASEGT, per germline. The CDR3 here is CASSERAVSNQPQHF. The DNA for the CDR3 is TGTGCCAGCAGTGAAAGAGCTGTAAGCAATCAGCCCCAGCATTTT.

This clonotype turned up a few times. This chain connects TRBV7-2 to TRBJ2-2, with 7 bases fitting TRBD2. The CDR3 runs to 16 residues. The ends lost 5 bases at V and 4 bases at J; junction bases unmatched: 10. Germline CDR1 reads SGHTA; CDR2 reads FQGNSA. The CDR3 sequence: CASSPGLGGATGELFF. The DNA for the CDR3 is TGTGCCAGCAGCCCCGGACTAGGAGGGGCCACCGGGGAGCTGTTTTTT.

On this clonotype: The CDR3 end shows no conserved phenylalanine or tryptophan, and so a read error is likely. The DNA for the CDR3 is TGTGCCAGCACCGAATGGAGGGACCCCACAAATACGCAGTATTTG. Translating gives CASTEWRDPTNTQYL. The chain combines TRBV7-2 with TRBJ2-3; D perhaps matches TRBD2 (6 bases). Germline-derived CDR1 and CDR2 are SGHTA and FQGNSA. The CDR3 covers 15 residues.

The chain is built from TRBV12-3 or TRBV12-4 and TRBJ1-2; a possible D gene is TRBD1 (6 bases). The CDR3 length is 14 residues. V was cut by 6 bases and J by 4 bases, with 15 bases left in between. The CDR3, as DNA: TGTGCCAGCAGCCGACCGGGGGGCCCCTATGGCTACACCTTC. Translating it yields CASSRPGGPYGYTF.

This clonotype appeared many times. The genes are TRBV10-2 and TRBJ2-3; possibly TRBD2 for D (7 bases). Deletions cut 10 bases from V and 4 bases from J, with 12 bases between. This CDR3 has 12 residues. Germline loops: CDR1 WSHSY, CDR2 SAAADI. The CDR3 spells CATLGGADTQYF. Here the CDR3 DNA reads TGCGCCACCTTAGGGGGGGCAGATACGCAGTATTTT.

Many counts were recorded for this clonotype. The chain is built from TRBV7-2 and TRBJ2-7; TRBD1 agrees at 10 bases. Germline V gene lookup returns CDR1 SGHTA and CDR2 FQGNSA. V shed 3 bases, J shed 6 bases, and the junction held 8 bases outside the gene matches. This CDR3 spans 15 amino acids. The CDR3 protein is CASSFQPGQGSEQYF. The CDR3 DNA reads as TGTGCCAGCAGCTTTCAACCGGGACAGGGGAGCGAGCAGTACTTC.

In the case of this clonotype: One base away lies a much larger clone, so this may be a sequencing read error. The CDR3 DNA follows: TGTGCCAGCAGCTTACCTAGAGATAAGCAGTATTTT. This translates into CASSLPRDKQYF. This chain joins TRBV7-6 and TRBJ2-3; D not certain. Germline V gene lookup returns CDR1 SGHVS and CDR2 FNYEAQ. This CDR3 comprises 12 residues.

The chain combines TRBV20-1 with TRBJ2-1, with TRBD2 identical over 7 bases. CDR3 length: 16 residues. V shed 5 bases and J 10 bases; nucleotides not matched to a gene: 20. Germline V lookup: CDR1 DFQATT, CDR2 SNEGSKA (reference sequence). The DNA for the CDR3 is TGCAGTGCTCTATCTCCCCAGGACGGCGGGGGACCCGAGCAGTTCTTC. It encodes CSALSPQDGGGPEQFF.

Comment on this clonotype: The junction does not match germline at one end; this may be a read error. Written as DNA, the CDR3 is TGTGCCAGCTCACGGGTTTCTGGGGCCAACGTCCTGAATTTC. Translated: CASSRVSGANVLNF. The rearrangement joins TRBV18 to TRBJ2-6; a weak D match, TRBD1 (5 bases). Germline values: CDR1 KGHSH, CDR2 LQKENI. This CDR3 has 14 residues. Full variable domain (outside the CDR3, taken from reference TRBV18 and TRBJ2-6): NAGVMQNPRHLVRRRGQEARLRCSPMKGHSHVYWYRQLPEEGLKFMVYLQKENIIDESGMPKERFSAEFPKEGPSILRIQQVVRGDSAAYFCASSRVSGANVLNFGAGSRLTVL.